Below, one T cell receptor beta chain is given with its context. Its specificity is unknown. Other nucleotide sequences in the sample specify the same CDR3. The data stem from a study of shared clonotypes between healthy human individuals. Overall study results and limits: The four-donor shared clonotypes exceeded non-shared clonotypes in generation probability, with non-shared ones scoring lower.

Caucasian adults residing in Nashville, Tennessee made up all the donors. Memory CD4+ cells were the fraction left after CD45RA+ naive selection. Original handling: Junction-only sequences without quality scores were provided by ImmunoSEQ, so filtering was different. Clones were sequenced by immunoSEQ multiplex PCR, and TCRdb holds only the in-frame ones, with some missing. That table supplies the V and J calls and clone size; D and trimming were determined from the DNA. Here the sample spans 2 million to 3 million clones, approximately 93% being singletons. Sequenced input: naive CD4+ T cells from PBMCs. Documented subset: CD45RA+ positively selected. This clonotype was sampled from a young man in good health. Some clones in this sample may be carry-over from other donors' samples.

The CDR3 spells CASSLEGRNTEAFF. The CDR3 DNA follows: TGTGCCAGCAGCTTAGAGGGGCGGAACACTGAAGCTTTCTTT. The rearrangement links TRBV7-8 to TRBJ1-1, with D possibly matching TRBD1 (5 bases). Trimming pared 1 base from V and 1 base from J, leaving 7 bases between. Germline V gene lookup returns CDR1 SGHVS and CDR2 FQNEAQ. The CDR3 extends over 14 amino acids.